This paragraph covers one TCR beta chain sequence. Its antigen is not identified. PCR employed 60 Vbeta and 13 Jbeta primers. Libraries were prepared by immunoSEQ multiplex PCR; TCRdb keeps only in-frame clonotypes and omits some of them. The repertoire table contains over 120,000 clones. This record belongs to a study of cytomegalovirus exposure and HLA in healthy donors. Findings and caveats of the study: Within an earlier analysis, most TCR beta V segments proved productive either about 87% or about 30% of the time. It was reported in a later analysis that an Asian-associated ancestry cluster showed fewer N-insertions than the approximately 670-donor mean. Certain sequence variants were highly shared and formed a cluster, and this cluster was likely a sequencing artifact.

This CDR3 region has 14 residues. Germline CDR1 is LNHNV and CDR2 is YYDKDF (reference sequence). V gave up 0 bases and J gave up 4 bases, with 9 bases separating them. The chain links TRBV15 to TRBJ1-2; the D is unclear. Sequenced material: PBMCs. The clonotype originates from a male donor in good health and CMV-seronegative. This CDR3 reads CATSRDYRPYGYTF. In DNA, the CDR3 is TGTGCCACCAGCAGAGATTACAGACCCTATGGCTACACCTTC.